This TCR beta chain was retrieved from a study of technical replicates of blood from a handful of donors. TCRdb's table, derived via immunoSEQ multiplex PCR, lists solely in-frame clones and lacks some. This table holds tens of thousands of clones, just over 90% found once. This clonotype was obtained from a human donor in good health. The sequenced material came from T cells isolated from PBMCs.

The CDR3 loop is CASSETDNSPLHF. The CDR3 DNA is TGTGCCAGCAGTGAGACAGATAATTCACCCCTCCACTTT. V usage is TRBV2 and J usage is TRBJ1-6; possibly TRBD1 for D (5 bases). The CDR3 consists of 13 residues. Germline V gene data show CDR1 as SNHLY and CDR2 as FYNNEI. Trimming pared 3 bases from V and 5 bases from J, leaving 5 bases between.